Reported below is one T cell receptor (beta chain). Amplification of TCR beta used genomic DNA extracted from peripheral blood. These data belong to a study of T cell repertoires in aging, cancer and after chemotherapy. Rearranged V-D-J TRB sequences were amplified with a mixed TRB-A/B primer pool. TCRdb re-called the multiplex PCR reads with MiXCR, one entry per CDR3 protein. The sample carries more than 9,000 distinct CDR3 sequences, 25% to 35% recorded once. There are 16 residues in the CDR3. CDR1 and CDR2 from the germline V gene are LNHDA and SQIVND (reference sequence). Trimming cost V 6 bases and J 5 bases; bases outside gene matches: 13.

This rearrangement joins TRBV19 to TRBJ1-1; 9 bases align to TRBD1. This TCR derives from a human donor in good health. Specimen: blood. The CDR3 here is CASSRPPGTGLTEAFF. The CDR3 nucleotides read TGTGCCAGTAGCCGCCCCCCTGGGACAGGGCTTACTGAAGCTTTCTTT.